This entry features one T cell receptor (beta chain) sequence. No antigen is known for it. No much larger clonotype is one base removed from it; base qualities were not supplied. The CDR3, cysteine through phenylalanine, is 14 amino acids long. Just the 42-base CDR3 DNA is kept, in frame starting at base 1. CDR1 and CDR2, looked up from the germline V gene, are KGHSH and LQKENI. V is cut back by 6 bases and J by 4 bases, with 7 bases in the junction unmatched. TCRbeta CDR3 regions were amplified from genomic DNA using the immunoSEQ Assay, a bias-controlled multiplex PCR. As for the authors' bioinformatics: The number of nucleated cells in each sample was estimated by amplification of reference gene primers within the assay. To quantify the absolute abundance of each unique TCRbeta CDR3 rearrangement, sequence reads were collapsed and filtered. Productive Simpson clonality was computed per sample as the square root of Simpson's diversity index over productive rearrangements. TCRdb obtained this table from immuneACCESS and retained in-frame rearrangements with V and J assigned. These tables miss some clones; where compared with another copy, unresolved V genes account for less than half of the shortfall, and the remainder is unexplained. The V and J calls and the clone size are those of that table, but D and trimming were determined from the DNA. This sample gives a few hundred thousand clones in total; 90% of them show up just once. Approximately 4% of the sample comes from the top ten.

The data originate from a study of blood T cell repertoires in COVID-19 (dated by TCRdb to 2018 to 2020). Looking at the study overall: Collaborator samples came from the United States, Italy and Spain and covered acute and convalescent phases of COVID-19. The prospective study material was composed of cDNA or gDNA derived from T cells, B-cell-depleted T cells, or PBMCs. Deeply sampled blood TCRbeta repertoires from subjects exposed to, actively infected with, or recovered from COVID-19 were included in the dataset. The repertoires were made available in a free public database intended to serve as a resource for research on the immune response to SARS-CoV-2. The samples were drawn from the first 160 participants of the ongoing ImmuneRACE study and from 950 to 1,500 subjects provided by 6 global collaborators. Nearly every sample came with metadata listing a de-identified subject ID, COVID-19 status, age in years and sex. Where available, HLA class I and class II types were taken from metadata supplied by the sample provider and were not determined by assay-based typing. What the authors observed across the whole study: The quantity of clinical and demographic metadata differed by source and by participant and was supplied without curation.

Participants in the prospective study were enrolled through a virtual design, were aged roughly 18 to 90 years, and lived in approximately 25 United States geographic areas. To assign participants to cohorts, the prospective study relied on clinical history that participants themselves reported in a screening survey and a study questionnaire. In the prospective study, mobile phlebotomists collected whole blood, serum and a nasopharyngeal or oropharyngeal swab from each participant. Over a roughly two-month period, participants in the prospective study had the option of providing additional blood draws and questionnaires. Before DNA extraction, blood samples from the prospective study were shipped at room temperature or frozen.

The source material was PBMCs or T cells enriched from blood (not recorded which). This TCR came from a woman aged 18-29 years with acute COVID-19. The chain uses TRBV18 and TRBJ2-7, with 9 central nucleotides matching TRBD1. CDR3 reads: CASSQQDRGYEQYF. The nucleotide sequence is given as TGTGCCAGCTCTCAACAGGACAGGGGTTACGAGCAGTACTTC.